The 14 T cell receptor beta chains below were found in one sample sequenced in a study of T-cell memory formation after mild COVID-19 (dated by TCRdb to the early 2020s). The library was prepared using 5' RACE. These reads were obtained on an Illumina NovaSeq 6000. TCRdb trimmed public reads at Q25 via fastp, called clones via MiXCR and kept in-frame beta chains. Every CDR3 protein is listed once, alongside the most common genes and DNA of its rows. The sample table shows under 450,000 distinct CDR3 sequences, and under 25% are seen once. In total, the top ten clones hold approximately 14% of the sample. Material: PBMCs or a T cell subset sorted from them (not recorded which). These receptors were taken from an adult woman who had mild COVID-19 (a few samples of this study predate the infection). The sample titles of this study are shuffled in the database, so cell type and time point are left out; the donor was told from shared clones.

The chain carries TRBV5-4 and TRBJ2-1, with D tentatively TRBD1 or TRBD2 (5 bases each). Trimming left V 4 bases short and J 8 bases short, with 19 bases between. CDR3 length: 15 amino acids. The V gene's germline CDR1 is SGHNT and CDR2 YYREEE (reference sequence). CDR3 DNA: TGTGCCAGCAGCCCGATCGAGACCCGAGGGGATGAGCAGTTCTTC. Its protein product is CASSPIETRGDEQFF.

This clonotype was found a few times. The chain uses TRBV4-1 and TRBJ1-2; maybe TRBD1 (5 bases). CDR1 and CDR2 (germline): MGHRA, YSYEKL. The V end was cut by 4 bases, the J end by 7 bases, with 16 bases between. The length of the CDR3 is 14 residues. The CDR3 DNA reads TGCGCCAGCAGCCCGCCGGGACCGCTTTCTGGCTACACCTTC. Translating gives CASSPPGPLSGYTF.

This chain joins TRBV9 and TRBJ1-1; TRBD1 matches at 11 bases. V was clipped by 3 bases and J by 2 bases; unmatched bases: 6. This CDR3 has 16 residues. The germline CDR1 and CDR2 sequences are SGDLS and YYNGEE. The CDR3 coding sequence is TGTGCCAGCAGCGCAGGGGGGACAGGGGGTAACACTGAAGCTTTCTTT. Translated, it gives CASSAGGTGGNTEAFF.

This chain uses TRBV6-1 with TRBJ2-7; TRBD2 is a possible D gene (6 bases). CDR1 is MNHNS, CDR2 SASEGT, per germline. V was pared by 11 bases and J by 0 bases, with 20 bases between. The CDR3 contains 15 residues. CDR3: CASQAGGALSYEQYF. In DNA form, the CDR3 reads TGTGCCTCCCAAGCGGGCGGTGCCCTCTCCTACGAGCAGTACTTC.

The chain links TRBV29-1 to TRBJ2-3; D uncertain. CDR1 is SQVTM and CDR2 is ANQGSEA in the germline V gene. The CDR3 sequence is 11 residues long. The ends were cut back, 3 bases at V and 2 bases at J, with 3 bases in the middle. The CDR3 sequence is CSVEVTDTQYF. CDR3 DNA: TGCAGCGTTGAGGTCACAGATACGCAGTATTTT.

The chain is built from TRBV7-8 and TRBJ1-1, with D unresolved. Trimming stripped 0 bases from V and 2 bases from J, with 13 bases between. CDR3 length: 16 amino acids. Germline V CDR1 and CDR2: SGHVS, FQNEAQ. The CDR3 is CASSLARYGVNTEAFF. CDR3 nucleotides: TGTGCCAGCAGCTTAGCTCGTTATGGGGTCAACACTGAAGCTTTCTTT.

This chain connects TRBV5-4 to TRBJ2-5, with TRBD1 matching 7 bases. Germline V gene lookup returns CDR1 SGHNT and CDR2 YYREEE (reference sequence). This CDR3 spans 14 amino acids. The junction had 5 bases not matched to a gene; V was cut back by 4 bases and J by 2 bases. The CDR3 sequence is CASSTDRAQETQYF. The DNA for the CDR3 is TGTGCCAGCAGCACCGACAGGGCGCAAGAGACCCAGTACTTC. The full variable domain, with the rest looked up from reference TRBV5-4 and TRBJ2-5, is ETGVTQSPTHLIKTRGQQVTLRCSSQSGHNTVSWYQQALGQGPQFIFQYYREEENGRGNFPPRFSGLQFPNYSSELNVNALELDDSALYLCASSTDRAQETQYFGPGTRLLVL.

V and J are TRBV12-3 or TRBV12-4 and TRBJ1-4, with D uncertain. The CDR3 has 15 amino acids. Trimming left V 1 base short and J 8 bases short, with 14 bases between. This chain's CDR3 is CASSLGLREREKLFF. CDR3 DNA: TGTGCCAGCAGTTTAGGATTGAGAGAGCGGGAAAAACTGTTTTTT.

This rearrangement joins TRBV27 to TRBJ1-2; D gene unclear. This CDR3 region has 13 residues. Germline V gene sequence: CDR1 MNHEY, CDR2 SMNVEV (reference sequence). V shed 1 base and J shed 5 bases, with 8 bases lying between them. CDR3 bases: TGTGCCAGCAGTTTATGGGCGGGATATGGCTACACCTTC. Translation: CASSLWAGYGYTF.

V and J are TRBV29-1 and TRBJ1-2; D is undetermined. Germline CDR1 SQVTM, CDR2 ANQGSEA. V was clipped by 0 bases and J by 8 bases, with 22 bases between them. The CDR3 contains 16 residues. The DNA of the CDR3 is TGCAGCGTTGAAGAATTGTACGGCCTCCCGCGAAGCGGCTACACCTTC. Its translation is CSVEELYGLPRSGYTF.

In this sample, this clonotype turned up a few times. The chain has TRBV7-9 and TRBJ2-2; 9 nucleotides match TRBD2. Germline-derived CDR1 and CDR2 are SEHNR and FQNEAQ (reference sequence). The J segment lost 5 bases and the V segment lost 3 bases, leaving 4 bases of the junction unmatched. The CDR3 loop spans 15 amino acids. In DNA, the CDR3 is TGTGCCAGCAGCTTTTTCCTAGCGGGGACCGGGGAGCTGTTTTTT. This sequence encodes CASSFFLAGTGELFF.

This clonotype has ten or more counts. This sequence joins TRBV4-1 and TRBJ1-4, with D unresolved. The CDR3 is made up of 15 amino acids. Per the germline V gene, CDR1 is MGHRA and CDR2 is YSYEKL. V lost 3 bases and J 3 bases, leaving 11 bases between the germline ends. The CDR3 nucleotides are TGCGCCAGCAGCCAGGGCCCCGTATCTAATGAAAAACTGTTTTTT. Its translation: CASSQGPVSNEKLFF.

Turning to this clonotype: An end of the junction differs from the germline gene, which may be a read error. V usage is TRBV6-6 and J usage is TRBJ2-7; TRBD2 might be the D (6 bases). Germline CDR1 and CDR2: MNHNY and SVGAGI (reference sequence). This CDR3 region has 13 residues. CDR3 coding DNA: TGTGCCAGAAGTTGGGAGGCTCCCTACGAGCAGTACTTC. Translation gives CARSWEAPYEQYF.

In this sample, this clonotype turned up a few times. CDR3 region: CASSSRHFGTDTQYF. CDR3 in DNA: TGTGCCAGCAGCTCCCGGCATTTCGGCACAGATACGCAGTATTTT. The genes are TRBV11-2 and TRBJ2-3; D is ambiguous. Germline CDR1 reads SGHAT; CDR2 reads FQNNGV. The CDR3 totals 15 residues. Trimming took off 4 bases at V and 1 base at J, with 12 bases between the two ends.